This T cell receptor beta chain was identified in a study of CD8+CD57+ T cells in acquired aplastic anemia (dated by TCRdb to the late 2010s). Background on the whole study: DNA extracted from sorted CD4+ and CD8+ cells had a mean of roughly 3 ug, with a range of 0.2 to 27.4 ug. For healthy donor samples, the average read count was roughly 9.9 million for CD4+ cells and roughly 12 million for CD8+ cells. The research as a whole found: Patients and healthy controls showed no significant difference in CD8+ Simpson's diversity (P=0.060). Roughly 30 CD8+ CDR3 sequences were shared between patients and controls but appeared highly expressed in patients and within their immunodominant clones.

The CDR3 goes from the cysteine to the phenylalanine over 13 residues. Only the CDR3 portion is preserved as DNA: 39 bases, with reading frame beginning at the first base. The germline V gene yields MGHDK for CDR1 and SYGVNS for CDR2. V sheds 8 bases and J sheds 6 bases, leaving 15 bases between their ends. In this study, sorted CD4+ and CD8+ T cells from the blood of healthy subjects and of severe aplastic anemia patients had their TCR repertoires deep-sequenced. Ficoll-Paque density gradient centrifugation was used to isolate peripheral blood mononuclear cells. CD4+ and CD8+ T cells were sorted by FACS or magnetic beads before DNA extraction. Concerning this clonotype itself: Its cognate antigen has yet to be identified. Per-base quality was not reported, and no clone a single base away is much larger than it.

Profiling of TCR beta VDJ combinations and CDR3 sequences used genomic DNA as the template. An Illumina HiSeq 2000 was used for TCR repertoire sequencing. The paper's processing steps were these. TRBV/TRBJ rearrangement plots, CDR3 size and DJ length profiles, and Simpson's diversity index were used to assess repertoires. The most abundant DNA sequence in the deep sequencing data was defined as the immunodominant clone. CDR3 amino acid sequences were screened for sharing across subjects and were compared with published repertoires and the VDJdb database. TCRdb reran the public reads through fastp at Q25 and MiXCR, keeping productive beta chains. All rows with the same CDR3 protein become a single entry with the most common DNA and genes. The V and J calls and clone size come from TCRdb's table, not from the authors' own analysis. For this sample the table gives about 210,000 distinct CDR3 sequences, of which 34% were detected only once. Approximately 1.2% of the sample is taken by the ten largest.

The sequencing sample was made of sorted CD4+, CD8+, or CD8+CD57+ T cells (not recorded which) from PBMCs. The receptor's source is a human donor in good health, serving as a control. The sequence links TRBV25-1 to TRBJ2-3; the D segment could be TRBD2, given 6 matching bases. The CDR3 reads CASRVDGGDTQYF. The DNA is TGTGCCAGCCGCGTGGATGGGGGGGATACGCAGTATTTT.